The rows below give T cell receptor beta chains drawn from one sample of a study of T cells in Graves' hyperthyroidism and ophthalmopathy. TCRdb reprocessed the multiplex PCR reads via MiXCR and lists one record per CDR3 protein. The repertoire holds 540,000 or so distinct CDR3 sequences, with more than 45% as singletons. Sequencing was carried out using peripheral blood or thyroid tissue (not recorded which). The source of these receptors is an adult woman with Graves' disease, either hyperthyroidism or ophthalmopathy (not recorded which). The CDR3 runs from the conserved cysteine through the conserved F or W. Size tells how often a clone was seen (once, few, many) or the class of an expanded clone, and some rows leave it out.

v_gene: TRBV5-6
j_gene: TRBJ2-2
abundance: NA
CDR3aa: CASSLSPGGGTGELLF

v_gene: TRBV7-8
j_gene: TRBJ1-2
abundance: many
CDR3aa: CASSPGTANYGYTF

v_gene: TRBV27
j_gene: TRBJ2-7
abundance: few
CDR3aa: CASSSRRDRKFSYEQYF

v_gene: TRBV20-1
j_gene: TRBJ1-1
abundance: many
CDR3aa: CSALHREGYTEAFF

v_gene: TRBV6-1
j_gene: TRBJ1-5
abundance: many
CDR3aa: CASSLDRVNRPQHF

v_gene: TRBV7-9
j_gene: TRBJ2-2
abundance: many
CDR3aa: CASSPTSVQAGELFF

v_gene: TRBV29-1
j_gene: TRBJ2-5
abundance: NA
CDR3aa: CSVSTGSGTQYF

v_gene: TRBV7-9
j_gene: TRBJ1-1
abundance: NA
CDR3aa: CAGSFLPRNTEAFF

v_gene: TRBV7-9
j_gene: TRBJ2-5
abundance: NA
CDR3aa: CASSSRQGLVVTQYF

v_gene: TRBV5-1
j_gene: TRBJ2-7
abundance: many
CDR3aa: CASRPDTNYEQYF

v_gene: TRBV7-6
j_gene: TRBJ1-6
abundance: few
CDR3aa: CASSSGGVNSPLHF

v_gene: TRBV7-2
j_gene: TRBJ2-2
abundance: many
CDR3aa: CASSSTRTGGILGGELFF

v_gene: TRBV2
j_gene: TRBJ2-7
abundance: many
CDR3aa: CASSGQGTIYEQYF

v_gene: TRBV7-2
j_gene: TRBJ2-7
abundance: NA
CDR3aa: CASSLGTGYDEQYF

v_gene: TRBV29-1
j_gene: TRBJ1-2
abundance: NA
CDR3aa: CSVVAEYGYTF

v_gene: TRBV12-3/TRBV12-4
j_gene: TRBJ1-3
abundance: NA
CDR3aa: CASTAGTHGNTIYF

v_gene: TRBV12-3/TRBV12-4
j_gene: TRBJ2-5
abundance: many
CDR3aa: CASGWTGAQETQYF

v_gene: TRBV13
j_gene: TRBJ2-7
abundance: many
CDR3aa: CASSFSHRGSYEQYF

v_gene: TRBV20-1
j_gene: TRBJ1-6
abundance: NA
CDR3aa: CSASGWAGASKSPLHF

v_gene: TRBV12-3/TRBV12-4
j_gene: TRBJ1-5
abundance: many
CDR3aa: CASSFSLRRDQPQHF

v_gene: TRBV20-1
j_gene: TRBJ2-7
abundance: few
CDR3aa: CSAARGRTYEQYF

v_gene: TRBV5-5
j_gene: TRBJ2-7
abundance: few
CDR3aa: CASSLNWGYEQYF

v_gene: TRBV2
j_gene: TRBJ1-5
abundance: few
CDR3aa: CASSSTGLYSNQPQHF

v_gene: TRBV7-2
j_gene: TRBJ1-3
abundance: NA
CDR3aa: CASSLGARVLGNTIYF

v_gene: TRBV7-6
j_gene: TRBJ2-2
abundance: NA
CDR3aa: CASSSEFGSNTGELFF

v_gene: TRBV29-1
j_gene: TRBJ1-1
abundance: once
CDR3aa: CSVTPTSGSGGMNTEAFF

v_gene: TRBV7-9
j_gene: TRBJ2-5
abundance: NA
CDR3aa: CASSSGFQETQYF

v_gene: TRBV5-5
j_gene: TRBJ2-2
abundance: many
CDR3aa: CASSFLPGELFF

v_gene: TRBV19
j_gene: TRBJ1-1
abundance: NA
CDR3aa: CASSLLGQEEAFF

v_gene: TRBV20-1
j_gene: TRBJ1-4
abundance: NA
CDR3aa: CSASSPWTNEKLFF

v_gene: TRBV10-3
j_gene: TRBJ2-7
abundance: NA
CDR3aa: CAISGLAGANEQYF

v_gene: TRBV24-1
j_gene: TRBJ2-7
abundance: NA
CDR3aa: CATSDKPGSSADEQYF

v_gene: TRBV7-2
j_gene: TRBJ2-7
abundance: NA
CDR3aa: CASSSPSGRGYYYEQYF

v_gene: TRBV29-1
j_gene: TRBJ1-1
abundance: NA
CDR3aa: CSAGTEDASF

v_gene: TRBV9
j_gene: TRBJ2-7
abundance: many
CDR3aa: CASSPSGGYYEQYF

v_gene: TRBV7-6
j_gene: TRBJ2-7
abundance: many
CDR3aa: CASSFGGGEQYF

v_gene: TRBV2
j_gene: TRBJ2-2
abundance: few
CDR3aa: CASRDSSTGELFF